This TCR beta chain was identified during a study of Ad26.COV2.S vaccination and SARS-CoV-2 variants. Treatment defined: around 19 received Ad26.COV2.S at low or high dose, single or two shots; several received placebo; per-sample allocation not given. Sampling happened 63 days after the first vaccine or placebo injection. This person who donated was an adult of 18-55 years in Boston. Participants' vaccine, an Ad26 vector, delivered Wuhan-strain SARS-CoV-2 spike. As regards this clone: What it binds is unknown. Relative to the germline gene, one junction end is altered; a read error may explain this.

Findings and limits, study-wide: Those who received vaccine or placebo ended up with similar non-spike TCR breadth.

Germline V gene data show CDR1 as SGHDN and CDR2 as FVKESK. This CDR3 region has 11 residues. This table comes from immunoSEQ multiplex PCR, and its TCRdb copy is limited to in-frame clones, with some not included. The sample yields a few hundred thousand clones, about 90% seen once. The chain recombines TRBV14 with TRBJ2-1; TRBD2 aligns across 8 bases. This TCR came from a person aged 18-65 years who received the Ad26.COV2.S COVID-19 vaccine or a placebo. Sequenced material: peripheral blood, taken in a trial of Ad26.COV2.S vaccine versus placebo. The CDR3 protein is CASSPGTRMVF. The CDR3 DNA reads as TGTGCCAGCAGCCCTGGGACTAGAATGGTCTTC.